This T cell receptor (beta chain) is drawn from a study of shared clonotypes between healthy human individuals. Germline V gives CDR1 SEHNR, CDR2 FQNEAQ (reference sequence). The CDR3 runs 15 residues. The junction had 6 bases not matched to a gene; V was cut back by 2 bases and J by 6 bases. Generated by immunoSEQ multiplex PCR, the TCRdb table keeps only in-frame clones and is missing some. The sample records over 2 million clones, just under 95% being singletons. In the case of this clone: The same CDR3 can be traced to other DNA sequences in this sample.

The chain carries TRBV7-9 and TRBJ2-1, with 8 nucleotides matching TRBD2. This TCR was recovered from a man aged 18-30 years in good health. Some clones in this sample may be carry-over from other donors' samples. The sample comprised naive CD4+ T cells from PBMCs. Sample subset: CD45RA+ positively selected. As DNA, the CDR3 is TGTGCCAGCAGCTTACTTGGACTAGCCGGCAATGAGCAGTTCTTC. Residues: CASSLLGLAGNEQFF. The entire variable domain, with the rest obtained from reference TRBV7-9 and TRBJ2-1, is as follows: DTGVSQNPRHKITKRGQNVTFRCDPISEHNRLYWYRQTLGQGPEFLTYFQNEAQLEKSRLLSDRFSAERPKGSFSTLEIQRTEQGDSAMYLCASSLLGLAGNEQFFGPGTRLTVL.